The following is a TCR beta chain sequence with its context. The antigen remains unidentified. This entry is derived from a study of response to subunit inactivated influenza vaccine. Using its own MiXCR run on the RT-PCR reads, TCRdb lists one record per CDR3 protein. The sample records about 700,000 distinct CDR3 sequences, about 15% being singletons. Trimming removed 9 bases from V and 0 bases from J, with 17 bases in between. The CDR3 contains 15 residues. Germline V gene data show CDR1 as LNHDA and CDR2 as SQIVND (reference sequence). General study findings and limits: The authors suggested that every seasonal influenza vaccination recruits few new T cells.

This sequence joins TRBV19 and TRBJ1-1; D unclear. The TCR originated in a man aged 45-60 years who received an inactivated influenza vaccine. The sample in question was PBMCs from blood, obtained roughly 2 weeks before vaccination. The CDR3 DNA is TGTGCCAGCCGGCGGGATCCCCAGATGAACACTGAAGCTTTCTTT. It yields the protein CASRRDPQMNTEAFF.